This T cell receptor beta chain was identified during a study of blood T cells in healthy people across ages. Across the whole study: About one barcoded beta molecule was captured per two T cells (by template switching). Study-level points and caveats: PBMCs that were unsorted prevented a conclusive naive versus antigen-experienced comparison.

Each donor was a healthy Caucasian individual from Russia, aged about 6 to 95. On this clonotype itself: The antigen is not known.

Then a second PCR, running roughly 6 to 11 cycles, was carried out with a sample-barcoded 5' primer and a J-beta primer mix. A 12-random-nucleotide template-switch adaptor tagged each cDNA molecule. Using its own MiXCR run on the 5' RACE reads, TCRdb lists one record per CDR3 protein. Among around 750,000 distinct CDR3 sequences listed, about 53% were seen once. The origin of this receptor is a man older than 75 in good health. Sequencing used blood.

The CDR3 spells CASSLDADGDSPLHF. CDR3 DNA sequence: TGCGCCAGCAGCTTGGATGCGGACGGGGATTCACCCCTCCACTTT. The chain carries TRBV5-1 and TRBJ1-6; D uncertain. This CDR3 region has 15 residues. Germline CDR1 SGHRS, CDR2 YFSETQ. The V and J ends lost 0 bases and 8 bases respectively, with 12 bases between them.